The TCR beta chain under discussion was sequenced for a study of shared clonotypes between healthy human individuals. Study summary: Each donor's CD4 naive and CD4 memory cells filled three plates apiece, CD8 naive two, and CD8 memory one. Points from the study as a whole: Non-shared clonotypes displayed generation probabilities falling below those of clonotypes present in all four donors.

The donor cohort consisted entirely of Caucasian adults residing in Nashville, Tennessee. Germline-derived CDR1 and CDR2 are MNHNY and SVGAGI (reference sequence). This CDR3 has 14 residues. The V gene lost 2 bases and the J gene lost 0 bases, with 5 bases spanning the gap. As regards this clone: Its antigen is unidentified.

The protocol was immunoSEQ multiplex PCR, while the TCRdb copy is restricted to in-frame clones and leaves out a portion. The table shows under 850,000 clones, with just under 75% occurring only once. The gene calls are TRBV6-6 and TRBJ1-5; the D is unclear. The receptor's source is a young woman in good health. Input material: memory CD4+ T cells sorted from blood. Subset defined: CD45RA-negative fraction. The CDR3 protein is CASSYKDSNQPQHF. The CDR3, as DNA: TGTGCCAGCAGTTACAAAGATAGCAATCAGCCCCAGCATTTT.